This T cell receptor (beta chain) was captured in a study of blood T cell repertoires in COVID-19. In the authors' methods: Reference gene primer amplification yielded estimated nucleated cell counts. The repertoire was sequenced with immunoSEQ multiplex PCR; TCRdb's copy has only in-frame clones and lacks some. V and J calls and clone size are copied from that table; D and trimming were computed from the DNA. The data show 130,000 to 150,000 clones, 65% to 85% seen once. Germline V gives CDR1 LNHDA, CDR2 SQIVND (reference sequence). V trimming: 5 bases; J trimming: 7 bases; junction bases outside the gene matches: 5. The CDR3 loop spans 14 amino acids.

The sequence was collected from a man in his sixties with active or convalescent COVID-19. Sequencing input: peripheral blood. The gene calls are TRBV19 and TRBJ1-5; 10 bases map to TRBD1. As DNA, the CDR3 is TGTGCCAGTAGTGTGACAGGGGGCGGGCAGCCCCAGCATTTT. It yields the protein CASSVTGGGQPQHF.